Listed here are 4 T cell receptor beta chains from one sample, sequenced in a study of blood T cell repertoires in COVID-19. Sequencing used immunoSEQ multiplex PCR; TCRdb keeps in-frame clones, though not all of them. The sample contains about 200,000 clones, about 88% of which appear only once. Sequenced material: peripheral blood. Source of these receptors: a man aged 35-49 years with active or convalescent COVID-19.

The genes are TRBV6-8 and TRBJ2-2, with 9 bases fitting TRBD2. The CDR3 length is 16 residues. The germline CDR1 and CDR2 sequences are MNHGY and SAAAGT. Trimming removed 5 bases from V and 3 bases from J; junction bases left unmatched: 7. CDR3 amino acids: CASSAEREEDTGELFF. CDR3 DNA: TGTGCCAGCAGTGCGGAGCGGGAGGAGGACACCGGGGAGCTGTTTTTT.

The CDR3, as DNA: TGTGCCAGCAGCCCCCACCCGGCCTACGAGCAGTACTTC. Amino acid sequence: CASSPHPAYEQYF. This chain joins TRBV13 and TRBJ2-7; D is ambiguous. The V gene lost 5 bases and the J gene lost 2 bases, with 10 bases spanning the gap. In germline, CDR1 is PRHDT, CDR2 FYEKMQ (reference sequence). This CDR3 is built from 13 residues.

The chain recombines TRBV19 with TRBJ2-2; the D is unclear. Germline lookup yields CDR1 LNHDA and CDR2 SQIVND (reference sequence). The CDR3 spans 12 residues. V gave up 5 bases and J gave up 4 bases, with 5 bases separating them. In DNA, the CDR3 is TGTGCCAGTAGTTTCCTCACCGGGGAGCTGTTTTTT. This codes for CASSFLTGELFF.

This rearrangement joins TRBV24-1 to TRBJ1-3, with D perhaps matching TRBD1 (6 bases). CDR1 and CDR2 from the germline V gene are KGHDR and SFDVKD. This CDR3 comprises 13 residues. Trimming stripped 9 bases from V and 2 bases from J, with 10 bases between. CDR3 coding DNA: TGTGCCACCCAGGACAGTGCTGGAAACACCATATATTTT. As protein: CATQDSAGNTIYF.